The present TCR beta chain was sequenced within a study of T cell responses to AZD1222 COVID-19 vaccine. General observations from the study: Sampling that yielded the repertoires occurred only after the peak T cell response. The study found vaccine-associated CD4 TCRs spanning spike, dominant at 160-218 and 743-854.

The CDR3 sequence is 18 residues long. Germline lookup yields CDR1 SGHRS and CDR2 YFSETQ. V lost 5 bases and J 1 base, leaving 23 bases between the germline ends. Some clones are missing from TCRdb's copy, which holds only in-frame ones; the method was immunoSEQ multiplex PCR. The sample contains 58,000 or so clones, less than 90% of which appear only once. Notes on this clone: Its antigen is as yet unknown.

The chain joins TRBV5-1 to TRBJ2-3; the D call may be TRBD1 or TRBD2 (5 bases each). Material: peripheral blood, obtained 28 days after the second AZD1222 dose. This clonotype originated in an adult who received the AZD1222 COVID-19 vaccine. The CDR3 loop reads CASRFLGLAQKGTDTQYF. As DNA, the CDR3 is TGCGCCAGCAGGTTCCTGGGGCTAGCTCAAAAGGGCACAGATACGCAGTATTTT.